The source of this T cell receptor beta chain is a study of blood T cell repertoires in COVID-19. TCRdb's table, derived via immunoSEQ multiplex PCR, lists solely in-frame clones and lacks some. The table shows approximately 250,000 clones, with 70% to 85% occurring only once. The CDR3 sequence is 13 residues long. Germline-derived CDR1 and CDR2 are SGHDN and FVKESK. The V and J ends lost 4 bases and 3 bases, in that order; junction bases with no gene match: 0. The specimen sequenced was peripheral blood. The sequence was collected from a man aged 40-49 years who had recovered from COVID-19. J is TRBJ2-7 and V is TRBV14; 10 positions agree with TRBD2. CDR3 amino acids: CASSPSGSYEQYF. Here the CDR3 DNA reads TGTGCCAGCAGCCCTAGCGGGAGCTACGAGCAGTACTTC. Full variable domain (outside the CDR3, taken from reference TRBV14 and TRBJ2-7): EAGVTQFPSHSVIEKGQTVTLRCDPISGHDNLYWYRRVMGKEIKFLLHFVKESKQDESGMPNNRFLAERTGGTYSTLKVQPAELEDSGVYFCASSPSGSYEQYFGPGTRLTVT.